The source of this T cell receptor (beta chain) is a study of early T cells in non-severe SARS-CoV-2 infection. Turning to the study itself: Sequenced bulk RNA came from whole blood that was unsorted, and chains were unpaired. Overall study findings and caveats: Anti-spike CD8 responses were favored by VDJdb matching, which missed private and CD4 specificities.

Molecules of cDNA were individually given unique molecular identifiers that were attached to them. TCRdb itself ran the 5' RACE reads through MiXCR, one entry per CDR3 protein. The table includes about 46,000 distinct CDR3 sequences, about 5.2% detected once. V gave up 7 bases and J gave up 3 bases; unmatched junction bases: 12. Germline loops: CDR1 MDHEN, CDR2 SYDVKM. This CDR3 has 16 amino acids. There are many counts of this clonotype. Its antigen is unidentified. The TCR comes from an adult who was a healthcare worker with PCR-confirmed SARS-CoV-2 infection or an uninfected control (not recorded which). The chain has TRBV28 and TRBJ2-7; 10 nucleotides line up with TRBD1. Sample: whole blood, taken at baseline. CDR3 sequence (DNA): TGTGCCAGCAACTTCGACGGCGGGACAGGGGTCTACGAGCAGTACTTC. Amino acid sequence: CASNFDGGTGVYEQYF.